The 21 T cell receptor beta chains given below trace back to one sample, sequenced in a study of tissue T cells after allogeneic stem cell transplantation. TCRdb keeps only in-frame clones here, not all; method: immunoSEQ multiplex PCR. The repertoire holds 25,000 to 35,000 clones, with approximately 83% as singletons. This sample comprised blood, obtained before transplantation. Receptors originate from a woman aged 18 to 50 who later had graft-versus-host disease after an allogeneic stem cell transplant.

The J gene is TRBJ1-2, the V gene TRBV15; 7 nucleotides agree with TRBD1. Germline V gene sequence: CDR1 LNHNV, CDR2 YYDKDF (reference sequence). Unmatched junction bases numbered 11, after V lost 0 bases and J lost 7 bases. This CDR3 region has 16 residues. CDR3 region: CATSRDQGQSVAGYTF. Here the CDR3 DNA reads TGTGCCACCAGCAGAGATCAGGGACAGTCGGTCGCTGGCTACACCTTC.

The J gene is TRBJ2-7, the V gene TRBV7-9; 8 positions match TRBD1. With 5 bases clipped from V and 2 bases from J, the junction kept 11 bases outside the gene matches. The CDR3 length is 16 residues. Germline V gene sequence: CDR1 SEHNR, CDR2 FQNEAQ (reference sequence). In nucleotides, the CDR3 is TGTGCCAGCAGCGACAGTTCAGGGGGCCGACCCTACGAGCAGTACTTC. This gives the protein CASSDSSGGRPYEQYF.

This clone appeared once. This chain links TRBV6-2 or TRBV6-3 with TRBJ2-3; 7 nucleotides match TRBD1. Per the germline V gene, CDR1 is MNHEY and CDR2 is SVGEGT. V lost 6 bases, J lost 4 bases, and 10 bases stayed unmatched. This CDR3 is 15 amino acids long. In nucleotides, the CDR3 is TGTGCCAGCAGCCAGATAGACAGGGACGCAGATACGCAGTATTTT. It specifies CASSQIDRDADTQYF.

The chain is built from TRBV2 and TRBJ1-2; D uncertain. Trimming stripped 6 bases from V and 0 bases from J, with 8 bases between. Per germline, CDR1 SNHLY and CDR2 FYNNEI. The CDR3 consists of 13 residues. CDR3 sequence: CASRTATNYGYTF. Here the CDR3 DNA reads TGTGCCAGCAGAACAGCGACTAACTATGGCTACACCTTC. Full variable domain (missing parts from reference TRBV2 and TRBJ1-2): EPEVTQTPSHQVTQMGQEVILRCVPISNHLYFYWYRQILGQKVEFLVSFYNNEISEKSEIFDDQFSVERPDGSNFTLKIRSTKLEDSAMYFCASRTATNYGYTFGSGTRLTVV.

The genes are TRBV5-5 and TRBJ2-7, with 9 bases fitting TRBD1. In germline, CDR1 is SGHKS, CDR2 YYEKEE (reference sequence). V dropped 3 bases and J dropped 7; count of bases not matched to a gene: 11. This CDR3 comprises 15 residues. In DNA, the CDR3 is TGTGCCAGCAGCTGGAACAGGGGGCTAGCGTTGGAGCAGTACTTC. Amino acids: CASSWNRGLALEQYF. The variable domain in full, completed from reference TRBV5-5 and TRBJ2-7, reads DAGVTQSPTHLIKTRGQQVTLRCSPISGHKSVSWYQQVLGQGPQFIFQYYEKEERGRGNFPDRFSARQFPNYSSELNVNALLLGDSALYLCASSWNRGLALEQYFGPGTRLTVT.

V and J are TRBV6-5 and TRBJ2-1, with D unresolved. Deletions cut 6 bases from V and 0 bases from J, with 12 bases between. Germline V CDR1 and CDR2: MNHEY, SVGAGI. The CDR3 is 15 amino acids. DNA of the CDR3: TGTGCCAGCAGAGCCACGATGTACTCCTACAATGAGCAGTTCTTC. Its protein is CASRATMYSYNEQFF.

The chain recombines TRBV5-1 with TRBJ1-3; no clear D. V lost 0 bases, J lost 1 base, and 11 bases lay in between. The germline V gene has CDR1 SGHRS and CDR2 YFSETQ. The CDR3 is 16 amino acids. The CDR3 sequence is CASSLEVGRSGNTIYF. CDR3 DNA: TGCGCCAGCAGCTTGGAGGTAGGGCGGTCTGGAAACACCATATATTTT.

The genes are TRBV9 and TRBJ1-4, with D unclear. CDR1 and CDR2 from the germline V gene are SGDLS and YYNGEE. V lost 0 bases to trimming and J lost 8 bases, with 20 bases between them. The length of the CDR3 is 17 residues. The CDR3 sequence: CASSVDQSGEGMEKLFF. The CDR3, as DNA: TGTGCCAGCAGCGTAGACCAGTCAGGCGAGGGTATGGAAAAACTGTTTTTT. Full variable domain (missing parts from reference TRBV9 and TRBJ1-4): DSGVTQTPKHLITATGQRVTLRCSPRSGDLSVYWYQQSLDQGLQFLIQYYNGEERAKGNILERFSAQQFPDLHSELNLSSLELGDSALYFCASSVDQSGEGMEKLFFGSGTQLSVL.

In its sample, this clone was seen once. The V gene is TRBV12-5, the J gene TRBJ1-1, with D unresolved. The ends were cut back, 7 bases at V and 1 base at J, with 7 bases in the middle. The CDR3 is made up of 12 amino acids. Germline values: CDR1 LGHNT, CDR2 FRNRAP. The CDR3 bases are TGTGCTAGTGTGGGCGGGAACACTGAAGCTTTCTTT. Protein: CASVGGNTEAFF.

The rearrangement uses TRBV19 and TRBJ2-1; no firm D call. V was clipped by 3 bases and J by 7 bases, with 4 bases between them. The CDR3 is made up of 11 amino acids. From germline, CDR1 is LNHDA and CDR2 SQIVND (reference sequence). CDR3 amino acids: CASSMWNEQFF. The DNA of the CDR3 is TGTGCCAGTAGTATGTGGAATGAGCAGTTCTTC.

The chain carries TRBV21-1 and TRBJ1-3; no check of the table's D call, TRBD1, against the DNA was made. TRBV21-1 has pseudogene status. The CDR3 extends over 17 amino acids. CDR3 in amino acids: CASNAVIGIRSGNTIYF. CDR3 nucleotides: TGTGCCAGCAACGCAGTCATAGGTATCAGGTCTGGAAACACCATATATTTT.

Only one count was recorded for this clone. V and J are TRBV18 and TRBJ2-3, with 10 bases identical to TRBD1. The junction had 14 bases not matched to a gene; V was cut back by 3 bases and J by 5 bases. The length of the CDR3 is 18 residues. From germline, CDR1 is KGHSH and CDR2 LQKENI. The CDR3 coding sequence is TGTGCCAGCTCACCGGTTCAACCGGGACAGGGGATTAAAGATACGCAGTATTTT. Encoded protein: CASSPVQPGQGIKDTQYF.

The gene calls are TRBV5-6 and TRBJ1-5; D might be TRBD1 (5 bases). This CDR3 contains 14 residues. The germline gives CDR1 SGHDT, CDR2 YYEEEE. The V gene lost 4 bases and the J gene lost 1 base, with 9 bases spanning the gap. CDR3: CASSTGASNQPQHF. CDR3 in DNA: TGTGCCAGCAGCACCGGGGCCAGCAATCAGCCCCAGCATTTT. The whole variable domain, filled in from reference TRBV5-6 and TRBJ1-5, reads DAGVTQSPTHLIKTRGQQVTLRCSPKSGHDTVSWYQQALGQGPQFIFQYYEEEERQRGNFPDRFSGHQFPNYSSELNVNALLLGDSALYLCASSTGASNQPQHFGDGTRLSIL.

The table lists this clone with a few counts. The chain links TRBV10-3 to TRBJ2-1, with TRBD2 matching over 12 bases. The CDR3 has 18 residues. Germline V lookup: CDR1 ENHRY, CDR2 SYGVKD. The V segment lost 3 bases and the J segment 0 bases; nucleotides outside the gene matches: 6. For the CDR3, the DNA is TGTGCCATCAGTGAACTAGCGGGGGGCTTAAGCTCCTACAATGAGCAGTTCTTC. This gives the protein CAISELAGGLSSYNEQFF.

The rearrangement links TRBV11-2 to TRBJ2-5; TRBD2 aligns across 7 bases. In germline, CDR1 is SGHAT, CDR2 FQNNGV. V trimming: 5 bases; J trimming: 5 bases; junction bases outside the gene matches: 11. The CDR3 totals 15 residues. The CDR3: CASSPRFGRGETQYF. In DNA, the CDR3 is TGTGCCAGCAGCCCCCGTTTCGGGCGGGGGGAGACCCAGTACTTC. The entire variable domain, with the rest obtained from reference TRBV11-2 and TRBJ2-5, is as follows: EAGVAQSPRYKIIEKRQSVAFWCNPISGHATLYWYQQILGQGPKLLIQFQNNGVVDDSQLPKDRFSAERLKGVDSTLKIQPAKLEDSAVYLCASSPRFGRGETQYFGPGTRLLVL.

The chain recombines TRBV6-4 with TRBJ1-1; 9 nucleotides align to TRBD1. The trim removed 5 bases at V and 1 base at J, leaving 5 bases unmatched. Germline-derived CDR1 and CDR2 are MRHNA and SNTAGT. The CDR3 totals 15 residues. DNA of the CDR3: TGTGCCAGCAGTTTTACAGGGGGCGAGAACACTGAAGCTTTCTTT. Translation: CASSFTGGENTEAFF.

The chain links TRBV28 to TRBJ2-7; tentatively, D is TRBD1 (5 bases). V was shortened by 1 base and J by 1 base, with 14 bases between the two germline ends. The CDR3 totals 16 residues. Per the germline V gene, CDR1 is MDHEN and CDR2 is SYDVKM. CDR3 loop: CASSLSYADRSYEQYF. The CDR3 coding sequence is TGTGCCAGCAGTTTATCATATGCTGACAGATCCTACGAGCAGTACTTC.

The CDR3 sequence: CASKRQLNEKLFF. CDR3 coding DNA: TGTGCCAGCAAACGGCAGCTTAATGAAAAACTGTTTTTT. V gene TRBV27 combines with J gene TRBJ1-4; D gene unclear. The CDR3 consists of 13 residues. Germline lookup yields CDR1 MNHEY and CDR2 SMNVEV (reference sequence). V was clipped by 7 bases and J by 4 bases, with 10 bases between them.

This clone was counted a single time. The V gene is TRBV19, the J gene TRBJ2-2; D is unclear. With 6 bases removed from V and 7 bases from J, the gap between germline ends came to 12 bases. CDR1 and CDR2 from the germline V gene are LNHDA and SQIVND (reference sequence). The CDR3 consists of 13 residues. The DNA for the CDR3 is TGTGCCAGTAGATCTGGGTCGGTCGGGGAGCTGTTTTTT. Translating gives CASRSGSVGELFF.

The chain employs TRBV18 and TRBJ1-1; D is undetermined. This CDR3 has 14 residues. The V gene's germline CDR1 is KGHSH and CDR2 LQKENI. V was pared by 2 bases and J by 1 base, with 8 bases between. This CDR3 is CASSPASRNTEAFF. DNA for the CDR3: TGTGCCAGCTCACCAGCCAGCCGGAACACTGAAGCTTTCTTT.

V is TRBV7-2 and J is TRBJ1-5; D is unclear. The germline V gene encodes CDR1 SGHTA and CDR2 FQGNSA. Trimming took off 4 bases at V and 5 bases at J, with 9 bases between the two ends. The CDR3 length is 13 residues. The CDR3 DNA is TGTGCCAGCAGCTCCCGGGGTGATCAGCCCCAGCATTTT. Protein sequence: CASSSRGDQPQHF.